This T cell receptor beta chain derives from a study of beta chain features in type 1 diabetes. In the study overall: What patients shared with healthy donors was a similar profile of age, gender and cell yields.

This CDR3 has 15 residues. V shed 4 bases and J 7 bases; nucleotides not matched to a gene: 10. Germline V gene sequence: CDR1 MNHEY, CDR2 SMNVEV (reference sequence). Reverse transcribing all isolated RNA meant expressed TCRB transcripts were sequenced. Method: immunoSEQ multiplex PCR; TCRdb's copy keeps in-frame clones and lacks some. The repertoire includes about 340,000 clones, 13% of them detected once, and roughly 0.015% sits in the top ten. Study-level findings and limits: Among all four CD4+ subsets, Type 1 diabetes patients had TCRB CDR3s that were moderately but significantly shorter.

To note about this clone: The antigen remains undetermined.

This TCR derives from a woman between 18 and 30 years old with type 1 diabetes. This rearrangement joins TRBV27 to TRBJ1-2; 9 nucleotides line up with TRBD1. Sequenced material: naive CD4+ T cells from blood. In nucleotides, the CDR3 is TGTGCCAGCAGTTCGGAACAGGGGGCGATTGGTGGCTACACCTTC. It is translated as CASSSEQGAIGGYTF.